This T cell receptor beta chain is drawn from a study of control samples from healthy donors and cancer patients. V shed 6 bases and J 2 bases; nucleotides not matched to a gene: 7. This CDR3 is 15 amino acids long. The germline gives CDR1 SGHRS, CDR2 YFSETQ. Method: immunoSEQ multiplex PCR; TCRdb's copy keeps in-frame clones and lacks some. The sample lists 150,000 or so clones, over 90% occurring once. This receptor was identified in a man over 45 in good health. Sequenced input: blood. The chain uses TRBV5-1 and TRBJ2-3; 9 bases are a match to TRBD1. CDR3 loop: CASTTGTGHTDTQYF. The CDR3 region has the DNA TGCGCCAGCACCACCGGGACAGGGCACACAGATACGCAGTATTTT.